The subject of this entry is one T cell receptor (beta chain). The antigen it recognizes is unknown. Within one base of it there is no much larger clone, and no base qualities were kept. In the first month after transplant, blood samples were collected up to 4 times, and after that at least monthly when available. This entry belongs to a study of graft-versus-host responses after intestinal transplantation (dated by TCRdb to the early 2020s). Background on the whole study: Recipients received multivisceral, liver-intestinal, or isolated intestinal transplants. Every recipient was given anti-thymocyte globulin induction, then maintenance tacrolimus and steroids for 3 to 4 years. After intestinal transplantation, graft-versus-host and host-versus-graft alloreactive T cell clones in the graft, circulation and bone marrow were tracked using bulk TCR-beta CDR3 sequencing. Alloreactive clones were identified by sequencing pre-transplant mixed lymphocyte reaction products and comparing these products with unstimulated pre-transplant donor and recipient T cells. A cohort of approximately 24 intestinal transplant recipients, including one retransplant, was enrolled, and a few patients lacking pretransplant specimens were excluded. Donor T cell macrochimerism was defined as a peak of at least 4% donor T cells among recipient peripheral blood mononuclear cells. Rather than being sequenced by the commercial service, samples from a few later patients were sequenced in-house on an Illumina MiSeq and processed with MiXCR.

General conclusions and limits of the study: GvH clones were found in recipient bone marrow, and some of the GvH clones appeared earlier in ileal mucosa or blood, which is consistent with an intestinal mucosal origin. Early after transplant, peak levels of circulating GvH clones were associated with declines in HvG clones. The relatively low number and heterogeneity of intestinal transplant patients limited the conclusions. Patients with donor T cell macrochimerism had high GvH to HvG T cell clonal ratios in their allografts.

CDR1 SEHNR and CDR2 FQNEAQ were looked up in the germline V gene (reference sequence). Trimming at the junction amounts to 4 bases on V and 4 bases on J, and the germline ends lie 4 bases apart. From cysteine to phenylalanine, the CDR3 is 12 amino acids long. The only DNA kept is the CDR3, 36 bases in frame from the first base. The library was produced with the immunoSEQ multiplex PCR assay. For most patients, high-throughput TCR-beta CDR3 sequencing of genomic DNA was performed by Adaptive Biotechnologies. Per the original workflow: Adaptive's ImmunoSEQ software was the source of the TCR sequencing data for roughly 19 patients, while a few other patients were processed with MiXCR and VDJtools. CDR3 nucleotide sequences shared between donor and recipient were removed because their origin could not be assigned. To count as alloreactive, a clone needed at least 2-fold expansion over unstimulated cells and a minimum CFSE-low frequency of 0.002% (template counts) or 0.001% (read counts). Clones were considered mappable if detected in sequenced pre-transplant spleen, lymph node, or MLR CFSE-low populations of the donor or recipient. Cumulative frequency of alloreactive clones was calculated as a percentage of all sequences weighted by copy number. Sourced from immuneACCESS, this table was stored by TCRdb with only in-frame sequences that have V and J called. A share of the clones is absent; for the studies checked, an unresolved V gene accounts for under half, and the remainder has no known explanation. V and J calls and clone size follow that table, whereas D and trimming were derived from the DNA. Within this sample are 15,000 to 20,000 clones, with 90% of them counted one time only. The ten biggest clones cover less than 2% of the sample.

In this chain, TRBV7-9 is recombined with TRBJ1-4; the D gene remains uncertain. The sequence derives from a human patient who received an intestinal transplant, so some T cells may come from the graft donor. The sample was PBMCs, taken roughly 54 weeks after transplant. The nucleotide sequence is given as TGTGCCAGCAGCTGGGGTAATGAAAAACTGTTTTTT. Protein translation: CASSWGNEKLFF.